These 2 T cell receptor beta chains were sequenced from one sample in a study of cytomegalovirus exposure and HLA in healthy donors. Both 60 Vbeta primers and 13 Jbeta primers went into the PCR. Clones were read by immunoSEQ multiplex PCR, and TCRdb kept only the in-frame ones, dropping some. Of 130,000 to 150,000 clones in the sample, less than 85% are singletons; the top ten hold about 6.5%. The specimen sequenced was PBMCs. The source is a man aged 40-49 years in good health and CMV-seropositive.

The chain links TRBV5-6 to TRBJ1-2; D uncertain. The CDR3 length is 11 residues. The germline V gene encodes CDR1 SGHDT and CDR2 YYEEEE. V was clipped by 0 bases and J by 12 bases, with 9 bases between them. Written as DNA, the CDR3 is TGTGCCAGCAGCTTGGAGCGTATCCACACCTTC. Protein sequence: CASSLERIHTF. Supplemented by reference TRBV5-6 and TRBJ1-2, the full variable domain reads DAGVTQSPTHLIKTRGQQVTLRCSPKSGHDTVSWYQQALGQGPQFIFQYYEEEERQRGNFPDRFSGHQFPNYSSELNVNALLLGDSALYLCASSLERIHTFGSGTRLTVV.

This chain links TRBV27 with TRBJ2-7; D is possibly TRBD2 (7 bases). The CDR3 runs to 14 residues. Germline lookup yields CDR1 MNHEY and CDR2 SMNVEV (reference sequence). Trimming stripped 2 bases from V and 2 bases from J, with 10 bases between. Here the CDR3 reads CASSLRGGTYEQYF. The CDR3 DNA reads TGTGCCAGCAGTTTAAGGGGGGGAACCTACGAGCAGTACTTC.